The 13 T cell receptor beta chains below all came from one sample that was sequenced in a study of blood T cell repertoires in COVID-19 (dated by TCRdb to about 2020). Receptor libraries were prepared by the immunoSEQ multiplex PCR assay. In TCRdb, the immuneACCESS table is reduced to in-frame sequences with V and J assigned. These tables do not hold every clone; where another copy was compared, an unresolved V gene accounts for under half, and the others remain unexplained. The sample table shows roughly 380,000 clones, and 85% are seen once. The ten largest account for approximately 3.7% of the sample. Sequencing input: peripheral blood. The receptors come from a woman aged 18-29 years with acute or convalescent COVID-19.

V gene TRBV29-1 combines with J gene TRBJ1-1; no firm D call. Per the germline V gene, CDR1 is SQVTM and CDR2 is ANQGSEA. The CDR3 loop spans 14 amino acids. The V and J ends lost 5 bases and 0 bases respectively, with 13 bases between them. Written as DNA, the CDR3 is TGCAGCGTTTATGGCAGATTCATGAACACTGAAGCTTTCTTT. Residues: CSVYGRFMNTEAFF.

The chain couples TRBV5-4 to TRBJ2-5; 12 bases agree with TRBD2. The CDR3 sequence is 16 residues long. Germline assignment: CDR1 SGHNT and CDR2 YYREEE (reference sequence). Trimming cost V 4 bases and J 4 bases; bases outside gene matches: 8. The CDR3 here is CASSPALAGGGETQYF. CDR3 nucleotide sequence: TGTGCCAGCAGCCCAGCCCTAGCGGGAGGGGGAGAGACCCAGTACTTC. The full variable domain, with the rest looked up from reference TRBV5-4 and TRBJ2-5, is ETGVTQSPTHLIKTRGQQVTLRCSSQSGHNTVSWYQQALGQGPQFIFQYYREEENGRGNFPPRFSGLQFPNYSSELNVNALELDDSALYLCASSPALAGGGETQYFGPGTRLLVL.

The chain has TRBV3-1 (or the pseudogene TRBV3-2) and TRBJ2-7; TRBD2 is a possible D gene (7 bases). Deletions cut 2 bases from V and 6 bases from J, with 8 bases between. The CDR3 totals 12 residues. Germline loops: CDR1 LGHDT, CDR2 YNNKEL (reference sequence). As DNA, the CDR3 is TGTGCCAGCAGCCAAAGGGGGGGCGAGCAGTACTTC. Its protein product is CASSQRGGEQYF.

The CDR3 loop is CSASGTYSTDTQYF. The CDR3 nucleotides are TGCAGTGCTAGTGGCACCTATAGCACAGATACGCAGTATTTT. The V gene is TRBV20-1, the J gene TRBJ2-3; D not certain. The CDR3 has 14 residues. The ends were cut back, 3 bases at V and 0 bases at J, with 10 bases in the middle. CDR1 and CDR2 (germline): DFQATT, SNEGSKA (reference sequence).

The gene calls are TRBV13 and TRBJ1-1, with D possibly matching TRBD1 (6 bases). Germline loops: CDR1 PRHDT, CDR2 FYEKMQ (reference sequence). V lost 5 bases, J lost 1 base, and 11 bases lay in between. The CDR3 sequence is 14 residues long. The CDR3 DNA sequence: TGTGCCAGCAGCACAGGGACACGGAACACTGAAGCTTTCTTT. Amino acids: CASSTGTRNTEAFF. Filled out from reference TRBV13 and TRBJ1-1, the complete variable domain reads AAGVIQSPRHLIKEKRETATLKCYPIPRHDTVYWYQQGPGQDPQFLISFYEKMQSDKGSIPDRFSAQQFSDYHSELNMSSLELGDSALYFCASSTGTRNTEAFFGQGTRLTVV.

As DNA, the CDR3 is TGTGCCAGCTCAGGGAACGAATACAATGAGCAGTTCTTC. It yields the protein CASSGNEYNEQFF. The chain couples TRBV2 to TRBJ2-1; tentatively, D is TRBD1 (5 bases). This CDR3 comprises 13 residues. The V gene lost 8 bases and the J gene lost 4 bases, with 12 bases spanning the gap. Germline V gene data show CDR1 as SNHLY and CDR2 as FYNNEI.

This clone was recorded once. The V gene is TRBV5-6, the J gene TRBJ1-5, with 8 bases that match TRBD1. Per germline, CDR1 SGHDT and CDR2 YYEEEE. J gave up 5 bases and V 5 bases, and 6 bases lay outside the gene matches. The CDR3 covers 14 residues. The CDR3 reads CASRLTGEDQPQHF. The CDR3 DNA reads TGTGCCAGCAGACTGACAGGGGAGGATCAGCCCCAGCATTTT.

The chain employs TRBV28 and TRBJ2-2; weak D call: TRBD1 (5 bases). Between the trimmed V and J ends, which lost 7 bases and 5 bases, there was a span of 17 bases. The CDR3 has 15 residues. CDR1 is MDHEN, CDR2 SYDVKM, per germline. CDR3 nucleotides: TGTGCCAGCACTAGGGGCTCCCTTGGGACCGGGGAGCTGTTTTTT. Its translation is CASTRGSLGTGELFF.

Only one count was recorded for this clone. The rearrangement links TRBV24-1 to TRBJ1-1; tentatively, D is TRBD1 (6 bases). The CDR3 is made up of 13 amino acids. Trimming removed 4 bases from V and 7 bases from J, with 12 bases in between. Germline V gene data show CDR1 as KGHDR and CDR2 as SFDVKD. CDR3: CATSESLDSEAFF. The CDR3, as DNA: TGTGCCACCAGTGAGTCCTTGGACAGTGAAGCTTTCTTT.

The CDR3 sequence is CASSLVSYSEAFF. CDR3 DNA: TGTGCCAGCAGTTTAGTTTCTTACTCTGAAGCTTTCTTT. The chain recombines TRBV28 with TRBJ1-1, with D unclear. Looked up from germline, CDR1 is MDHEN and CDR2 is SYDVKM. Trimming removed 2 bases at V and 6 bases at J, with 10 bases between. The CDR3 has 13 residues.

This clone was found a few times. V and J are TRBV18 and TRBJ1-2; D ambiguous. Per germline, CDR1 KGHSH and CDR2 LQKENI. CDR3 length: 16 amino acids. Trimming left V 2 bases short and J 2 bases short, with 15 bases between. The CDR3 nucleotides are TGTGCCAGCTCACCAAACCGGGGAAATGAGAACTATGGCTACACCTTC. Its protein product is CASSPNRGNENYGYTF.

V usage is TRBV5-4 and J usage is TRBJ2-7; 8 nucleotides agree with TRBD1. Germline trimming cut 7 bases from V and 6 bases from J; bases unmatched to any gene: 9. The CDR3 is 13 amino acids. Germline V CDR1 and CDR2: SGHNT, YYREEE (reference sequence). CDR3 sequence (DNA): TGTGCCAGCGGAGGACAGGGTCCCCTCGAGCAGTACTTC. It is translated as CASGGQGPLEQYF. The variable domain in full, completed from reference TRBV5-4 and TRBJ2-7, reads ETGVTQSPTHLIKTRGQQVTLRCSSQSGHNTVSWYQQALGQGPQFIFQYYREEENGRGNFPPRFSGLQFPNYSSELNVNALELDDSALYLCASGGQGPLEQYFGPGTRLTVT.

The chain has TRBV12-5 and TRBJ2-7; D remains unclear. The germline V gene has CDR1 LGHNT and CDR2 FRNRAP. Trimming pared 1 base from V and 3 bases from J, leaving 4 bases between. The CDR3 has 12 amino acids. The CDR3: CASGLANYEQYF. In nucleotides, the CDR3 is TGTGCTAGTGGTTTGGCCAACTACGAGCAGTACTTC.